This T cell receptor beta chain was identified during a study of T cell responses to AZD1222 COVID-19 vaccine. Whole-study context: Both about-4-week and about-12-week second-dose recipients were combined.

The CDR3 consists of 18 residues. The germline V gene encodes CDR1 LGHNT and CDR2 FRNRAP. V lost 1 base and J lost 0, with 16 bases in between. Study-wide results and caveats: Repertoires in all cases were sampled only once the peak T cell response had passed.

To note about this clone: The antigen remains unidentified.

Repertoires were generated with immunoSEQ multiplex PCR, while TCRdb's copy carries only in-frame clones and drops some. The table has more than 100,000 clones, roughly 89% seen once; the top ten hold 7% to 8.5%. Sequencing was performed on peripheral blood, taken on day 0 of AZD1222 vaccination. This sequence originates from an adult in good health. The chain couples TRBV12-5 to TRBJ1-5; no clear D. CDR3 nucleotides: TGTGCTAGTGGTTTGGCCCCCCGGGCTCTCAATAGCAATCAGCCCCAGCATTTT. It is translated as CASGLAPRALNSNQPQHF.